A selection of T cell receptor beta chains follows, all from one sample in a study of blood T cell repertoires in COVID-19. Sequencing used immunoSEQ multiplex PCR; TCRdb keeps in-frame clones, though not all of them. This sample has about 480,000 clones, with roughly 90% found just once. The sequenced material came from PBMCs or T cells enriched from blood (not recorded which). The origin of the receptors is a woman in her thirties or forties who had recovered from COVID-19. The CDR3 runs from the conserved cysteine through the conserved F or W. A D gene is named only where the DNA matches it firmly. Size tells how often a clone was seen (once, few, many) or the class of an expanded clone, and some rows leave it out.

>TRBJ1-1|few|TRBD1|TRBV27
CASSGGTGTNTEAFF
TGTGCCAGCAGCGGGGGGACAGGGACTAACACTGAAGCTTTCTTT
>TRBJ1-1|-|-|TRBV5-1
CASSLDRWENTEAFF
TGCGCCAGCAGCTTGGACAGGTGGGAGAACACTGAAGCTTTCTTT
>TRBJ1-5|few|-|TRBV3-1/TRBV3-2
CASSQAGGRQPQHF
TGTGCCAGCAGCCAAGCGGGGGGCAGACAGCCCCAGCATTTT
>TRBJ1-6|-|-|TRBV5-1
CASSAGGWGNSPLHF
TGCGCCAGCAGTGCGGGAGGATGGGGAAATTCACCCCTCCACTTT
>TRBJ2-5|once|-|TRBV11-2
CASSLAPEETQYF
TGTGCCAGCAGCTTGGCCCCAGAAGAGACCCAGTACTTC
>TRBJ1-4|-|TRBD1|TRBV18
CASSPHLPGQGNEKLFF
TGTGCCAGCTCACCGCACCTACCGGGACAGGGGAACGAAAAACTGTTTTTT
>TRBJ2-1|-|-|TRBV18
CASTTHNEQFF
TGTGCCAGCACGACTCACAATGAGCAGTTCTTC
>TRBJ2-7|-|-|TRBV6-5
CASSYSSGREQYF
TGTGCCAGCAGTTACTCGAGTGGGCGCGAGCAGTACTTC
>TRBJ2-1|-|TRBD1|TRBV4-1
CASSQEVQLRDSGRKKNNEQFF
TGCGCCAGCAGCCAAGAGGTACAACTCCGGGACAGCGGCCGAAAGAAAAACAATGAGCAGTTCTTC
>TRBJ1-2|-|TRBD1|TRBV5-1
CASSATGWDYGYTF
TGCGCCAGCAGCGCGACAGGGTGGGACTATGGCTACACCTTC
>TRBJ1-5|once|-|TRBV5-6
CASSLGSQPQHF
TGTGCCAGCAGCTTGGGGAGTCAGCCCCAGCATTTT
>TRBJ1-6|once|-|TRBV19
CASSGLEGVTYNSPLHF
TGTGCCAGTAGTGGCCTCGAGGGGGTTACCTATAATTCACCCCTCCACTTT
>TRBJ2-3|-|TRBD2|TRBV5-6
CASSLGGGRASDTQYF
TGTGCCAGCAGCTTGGGTGGCGGGAGGGCCTCAGATACGCAGTATTTT
>TRBJ2-5|-|-|TRBV7-6
CASSLGRVALIQETQYF
TGTGCCAGCAGCTTAGGCAGGGTTGCCCTAATACAAGAGACCCAGTACTTC
>TRBJ2-2|-|TRBD1|TRBV5-1
CASSPLGDRAAGELFF
TGCGCCAGCAGCCCTCTGGGGGACAGGGCGGCCGGGGAGCTGTTTTTT
>TRBJ2-3|-|-|TRBV30
CAWRAAPFTDTQYF
TGTGCCTGGAGGGCGGCGCCGTTTACAGATACGCAGTATTTT
>TRBJ1-1|few|-|TRBV4-1
CASSQDRKNTEAFF
TGCGCCAGCAGCCAGGACAGAAAAAACACTGAAGCTTTCTTT
>TRBJ1-4|-|TRBD1|TRBV27
CASSDSDRVNEKLFF
TGTGCCAGCAGTGACTCGGACAGGGTAAATGAAAAACTGTTTTTT
>TRBJ2-7|-|TRBD2|TRBV2
CASSGMTSGSYEQYF
TGTGCCAGCAGTGGAATGACTAGCGGGAGTTACGAGCAGTACTTC
>TRBJ2-1|-|TRBD2|TRBV6-6
CASCPSGTNEQFF
TGTGCCAGCTGCCCTAGCGGGACGAATGAGCAGTTCTTC
>TRBJ2-7|-|-|TRBV2
CASKVEGVTYEQYF
TGTGCCAGCAAGGTTGAGGGAGTAACCTACGAGCAGTACTTC
>TRBJ2-7|-|-|TRBV7-2
CASSLDQAGYEQYF
TGTGCCAGCAGCTTAGATCAGGCGGGGTACGAGCAGTACTTC
>TRBJ1-5|-|-|TRBV4-3
CASSQDIRVAGEGNQPQHF
TGCGCCAGCAGCCAAGATATACGAGTTGCGGGGGAGGGCAATCAGCCCCAGCATTTT
>TRBJ1-2|few|-|TRBV14
CASSQDRYSGYGYTF
TGTGCCAGCAGCCAAGATAGGTACAGCGGCTATGGCTACACCTTC
>TRBJ2-5|-|-|TRBV24-1
CATSDLLGETQYF
TGTGCCACCAGTGATTTGTTGGGCGAGACCCAGTACTTC
>TRBJ1-1|-|TRBD1|TRBV11-3
CASSSDDRVGTEAFF
TGTGCCAGCAGCTCAGATGACAGGGTGGGAACTGAAGCTTTCTTT
>TRBJ1-2|-|TRBD1|TRBV19
CASSILEGQGYGYTF
TGTGCCAGTAGTATTTTGGAGGGACAGGGCTATGGCTACACCTTC
>TRBJ2-2|-|TRBD2|TRBV11-3
CASSPTSGRLTTGELFF
TGTGCCAGCAGCCCCACTAGCGGGAGGTTGACCACCGGGGAGCTGTTTTTT
>TRBJ1-6|once|-|TRBV4-2
CASSQGSQGSSPLHF
TGTGCCAGCAGCCAAGGATCCCAGGGTAGTTCACCCCTCCACTTT
>TRBJ1-1|-|-|TRBV6-2/TRBV6-3
CASSSNEPNTEAFF
TGTGCCAGCAGTTCCAACGAGCCGAACACTGAAGCTTTCTTT
>TRBJ2-1|-|TRBD1|TRBV12-3/TRBV12-4
CASSSGTGVGFF
TGTGCCAGCAGCTCCGGGACAGGGGTTGGTTTCTTC
>TRBJ1-2|-|TRBD1|TRBV29-1
CSVAGTGVFYGYTF
TGCAGCGTCGCCGGGACAGGGGTCTTCTATGGCTACACCTTC
>TRBJ1-2|-|TRBD1|TRBV30
CAWSTGQGAGYGYTF
TGTGCCTGGAGTACCGGACAGGGGGCAGGATATGGCTACACCTTC
>TRBJ2-3|-|TRBD2|TRBV5-4
CASSHGTSGRALDTQYF
TGTGCCAGCAGCCACGGGACTAGCGGGAGGGCCCTCGATACGCAGTATTTT
>TRBJ2-7|-|TRBD2|TRBV2
CARSSGGPYEQYF
TGTGCCAGAAGTTCGGGGGGTCCCTACGAGCAGTACTTC
>TRBJ2-1|-|-|TRBV24-1
CATSDLSVDNEQFF
TGTGCCACCAGTGATTTGTCAGTCGACAATGAGCAGTTCTTC
>TRBJ2-3|-|-|TRBV3-1/TRBV3-2
CASSHPPSSTDTQYF
TGTGCCAGCAGCCATCCCCCCAGTAGCACAGATACGCAGTATTTT
>TRBJ2-5|-|TRBD2|TRBV25-1
CASSDRVLGSGETQYF
TGTGCCAGCAGTGACCGTGTATTAGGTAGCGGGGAGACCCAGTACTTC
>TRBJ1-1|-|-|TRBV7-2
CASSLGYRDTEAFF
TGTGCCAGCAGCCTAGGATACCGGGACACCGAAGCTTTCTTT
>TRBJ2-7|-|TRBD2|TRBV7-9
CASSPPTASGSLYEQYF
TGTGCCAGCAGCCCCCCCACAGCTAGCGGGAGTCTCTACGAGCAGTACTTC
>TRBJ1-1|-|TRBD1|TRBV7-2
CASSTIQGTEAFF
TGTGCCAGCAGCACTATACAGGGGACTGAAGCTTTCTTT
>TRBJ2-7|once|TRBD1|TRBV19
CASRKPGQGYEQYF
TGTGCCAGTAGAAAGCCGGGACAGGGCTACGAGCAGTACTTC
>TRBJ2-7|-|TRBD2|TRBV6-2/TRBV6-3
CASSKGRELTYEQYF
TGTGCCAGCAGTAAGGGGCGGGAGTTAACCTACGAGCAGTACTTC
>TRBJ1-5|-|TRBD1|TRBV5-6
CASSYGQGGDQPQHF
TGTGCCAGCAGCTACGGACAGGGAGGGGATCAGCCCCAGCATTTT
>TRBJ2-3|-|TRBD2|TRBV24-1
CATSDFNPGLGTDTQYF
TGTGCCACCAGTGATTTTAACCCGGGACTAGGCACAGATACGCAGTATTTT